This record covers a single T cell receptor (beta chain). Produced via immunoSEQ multiplex PCR; TCRdb's table is partial and in-frame only. The table records over a million clones, roughly 97% of them present only once. This sample was included in a study of shared clonotypes between healthy human individuals. CDR1 and CDR2 (germline): SGHRS, YFSETQ. There are 15 residues in the CDR3. Unmatched junction bases numbered 3, after V lost 0 bases and J lost 6 bases. Sequencing was done on a sample of naive CD4+ T cells sorted from blood. Documented subset: CD45RA+ positively selected. V usage is TRBV5-1 and J usage is TRBJ2-1, with 10 bases that match TRBD1. The receptor was derived from a man aged 30-40 years in good health. The CDR3 bases are TGCGCCAGCAGCTTGGGTGGACAGGGGGTCAATGAGCAGTTCTTC. This translates into CASSLGGQGVNEQFF.